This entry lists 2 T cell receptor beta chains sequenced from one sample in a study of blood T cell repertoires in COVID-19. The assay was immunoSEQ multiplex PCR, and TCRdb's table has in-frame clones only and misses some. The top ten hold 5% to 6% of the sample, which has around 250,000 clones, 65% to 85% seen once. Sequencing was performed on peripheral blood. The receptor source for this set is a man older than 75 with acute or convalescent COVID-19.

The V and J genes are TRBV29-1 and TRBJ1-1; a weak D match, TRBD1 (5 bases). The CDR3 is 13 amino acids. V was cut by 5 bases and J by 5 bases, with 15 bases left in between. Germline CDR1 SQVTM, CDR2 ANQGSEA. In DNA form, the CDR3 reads TGCAGCGTTTCCCCGTGGGGCGAGACTGAAGCTTTCTTT. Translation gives CSVSPWGETEAFF.

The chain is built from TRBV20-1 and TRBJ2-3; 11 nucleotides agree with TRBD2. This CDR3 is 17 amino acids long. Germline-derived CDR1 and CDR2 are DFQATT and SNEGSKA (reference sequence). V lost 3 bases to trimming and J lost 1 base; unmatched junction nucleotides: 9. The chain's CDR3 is CSASRTSGSYGTDTQYF. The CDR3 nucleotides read TGCAGTGCTAGTCGCACTAGCGGGAGTTACGGCACAGATACGCAGTATTTT.